The 6 T cell receptor beta chains below were found in one sample sequenced in a study of blood T cell repertoires in COVID-19. Assay: immunoSEQ multiplex PCR; the TCRdb copy retains only in-frame clones and omits some. The sample records about 240,000 clones, 85% to 90% being singletons. Sequenced sample: peripheral blood. These receptors originate from a woman between 70 and 85 years old with active or convalescent COVID-19.

This rearrangement joins TRBV6-5 to TRBJ2-1, with a weak D call TRBD2 (5 bases). Per the germline V gene, CDR1 is MNHEY and CDR2 is SVGAGI. The CDR3 runs 12 residues. Between the trimmed V and J ends, which lost 7 bases and 15 bases, there was a span of 19 bases. CDR3 region: CASTPQSGIGFF. The CDR3 DNA follows: TGTGCCAGCACTCCCCAGTCCGGGATAGGGTTCTTC.

This sequence joins TRBV11-2 and TRBJ1-2; no firm D call. Trimming left V 5 bases short and J 5 bases short, with 24 bases between. CDR1 is SGHAT, CDR2 FQNNGV, per germline. This CDR3 spans 17 amino acids. This chain's CDR3 is CASSPNSGGYIFYGYTF. In DNA, the CDR3 is TGTGCCAGCAGCCCAAATTCCGGAGGGTATATTTTTTATGGCTACACCTTC.

The chain is built from TRBV6-6 and TRBJ1-2; 7 nucleotides match TRBD1. The CDR3 contains 15 residues. The junction had 12 bases not matched to a gene; V was cut back by 5 bases and J by 6 bases. Germline V lookup: CDR1 MNHNY, CDR2 SVGAGI (reference sequence). CDR3 region: CASSQPLDRADGYTF. DNA of the CDR3: TGTGCCAGCAGTCAACCTTTAGACAGGGCAGATGGCTACACCTTC.

The chain recombines TRBV27 with TRBJ1-5; TRBD1 might be the D (6 bases). This CDR3 is 15 amino acids long. Per the germline V gene, CDR1 is MNHEY and CDR2 is SMNVEV (reference sequence). Trimming shortened V by 5 bases and J by 5 bases, and 16 bases separated the two germline ends. The CDR3 nucleotides are TGTGCCAGCAGTCCTCAGGGGTTCCGGGATCAGCCCCAGCATTTT. Protein product: CASSPQGFRDQPQHF.

J is TRBJ2-5 and V is TRBV10-2; 7 bases align to TRBD2. The CDR3 covers 14 residues. Germline V lookup: CDR1 WSHSY, CDR2 SAAADI. The V segment lost 6 bases and the J segment 2 bases; nucleotides outside the gene matches: 6. The CDR3 sequence: CASSLRGLQETQYF. CDR3 bases: TGCGCCAGCAGCCTAAGGGGACTACAAGAGACCCAGTACTTC.

The V call is TRBV11-2, the J call TRBJ1-4; no reliable D call. This CDR3 spans 13 amino acids. V was trimmed by 5 bases and J by 6 bases, leaving 10 bases between them. Germline V lookup: CDR1 SGHAT, CDR2 FQNNGV. CDR3 sequence reads: CASSPGLDEKLFF. The CDR3 DNA reads TGTGCCAGCAGCCCGGGTTTGGATGAAAAACTGTTTTTT.